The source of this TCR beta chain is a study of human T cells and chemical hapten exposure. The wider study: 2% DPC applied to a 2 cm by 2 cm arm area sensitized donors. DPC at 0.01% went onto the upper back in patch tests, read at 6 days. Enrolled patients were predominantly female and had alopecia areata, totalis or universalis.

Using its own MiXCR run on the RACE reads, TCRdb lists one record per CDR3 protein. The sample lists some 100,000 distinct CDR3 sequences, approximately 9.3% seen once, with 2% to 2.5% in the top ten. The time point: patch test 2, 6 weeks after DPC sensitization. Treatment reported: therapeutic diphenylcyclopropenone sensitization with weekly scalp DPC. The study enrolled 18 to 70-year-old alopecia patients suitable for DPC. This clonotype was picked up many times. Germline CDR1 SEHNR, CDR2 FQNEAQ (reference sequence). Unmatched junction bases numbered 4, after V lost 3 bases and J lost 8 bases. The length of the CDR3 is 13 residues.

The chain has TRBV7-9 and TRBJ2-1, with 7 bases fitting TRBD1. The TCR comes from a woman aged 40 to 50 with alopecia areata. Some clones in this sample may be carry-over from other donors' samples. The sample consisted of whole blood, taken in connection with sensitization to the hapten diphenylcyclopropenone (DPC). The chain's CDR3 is CASSLTGWDEQFF. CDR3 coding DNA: TGTGCCAGCAGCTTGACAGGGTGGGATGAGCAGTTCTTC.